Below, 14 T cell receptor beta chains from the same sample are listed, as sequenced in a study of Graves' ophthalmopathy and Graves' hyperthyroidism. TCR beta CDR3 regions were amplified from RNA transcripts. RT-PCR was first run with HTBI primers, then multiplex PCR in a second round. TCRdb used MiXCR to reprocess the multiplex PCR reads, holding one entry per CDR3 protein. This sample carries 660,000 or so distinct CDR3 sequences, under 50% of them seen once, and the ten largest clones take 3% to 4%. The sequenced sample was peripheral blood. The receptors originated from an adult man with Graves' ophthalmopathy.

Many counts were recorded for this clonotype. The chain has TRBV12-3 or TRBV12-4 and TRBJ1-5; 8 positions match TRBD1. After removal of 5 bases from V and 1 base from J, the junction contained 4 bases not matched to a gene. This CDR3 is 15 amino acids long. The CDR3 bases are TGTGCCAGCAGTCACCGGGACAGGAGCAATCAGCCCCAGCATTTT. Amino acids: CASSHRDRSNQPQHF.

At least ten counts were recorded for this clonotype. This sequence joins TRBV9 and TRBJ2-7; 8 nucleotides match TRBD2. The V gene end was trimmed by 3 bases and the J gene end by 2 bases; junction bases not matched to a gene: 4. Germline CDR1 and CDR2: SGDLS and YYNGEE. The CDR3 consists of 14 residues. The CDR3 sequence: CASSGGGPAYEQYF. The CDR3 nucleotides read TGTGCCAGCAGCGGCGGGGGGCCCGCCTACGAGCAGTACTTC. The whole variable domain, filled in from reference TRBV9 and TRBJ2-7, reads DSGVTQTPKHLITATGQRVTLRCSPRSGDLSVYWYQQSLDQGLQFLIQYYNGEERAKGNILERFSAQQFPDLHSELNLSSLELGDSALYFCASSGGGPAYEQYFGPGTRLTVT.

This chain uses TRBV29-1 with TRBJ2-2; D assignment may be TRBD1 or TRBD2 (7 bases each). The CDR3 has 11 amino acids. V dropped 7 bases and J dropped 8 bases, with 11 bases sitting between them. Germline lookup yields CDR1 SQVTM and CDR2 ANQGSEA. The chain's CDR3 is CSAAGQGELFF. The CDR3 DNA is TGCAGCGCAGCGGGACAGGGGGAGCTGTTTTTT.

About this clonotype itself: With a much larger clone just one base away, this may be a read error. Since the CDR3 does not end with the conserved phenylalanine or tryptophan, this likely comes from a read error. CDR3 residues: CASSQPPEFYEQYS. The CDR3 nucleotides are TGTGCCAGCAGTCAACCTCCGGAGTTCTACGAGCAGTACTCC. The chain uses TRBV25-1 and TRBJ2-7; unclear D gene. V gave up 5 bases and J gave up 3 bases, with 14 bases separating them. The CDR3 is 14 amino acids. Germline CDR1 and CDR2: MGHDK and SYGVNS.

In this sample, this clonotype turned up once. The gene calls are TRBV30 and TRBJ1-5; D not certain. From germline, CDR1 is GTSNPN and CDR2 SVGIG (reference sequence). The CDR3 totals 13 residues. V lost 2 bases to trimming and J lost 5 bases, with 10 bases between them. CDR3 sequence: CAWSLGDDQPQHF. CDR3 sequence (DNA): TGTGCCTGGAGTTTGGGCGACGATCAGCCCCAGCATTTT.

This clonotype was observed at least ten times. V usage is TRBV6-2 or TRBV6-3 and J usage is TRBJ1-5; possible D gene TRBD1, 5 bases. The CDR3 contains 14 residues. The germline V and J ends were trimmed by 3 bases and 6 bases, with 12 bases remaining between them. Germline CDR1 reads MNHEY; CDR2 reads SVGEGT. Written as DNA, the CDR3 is TGTGCCAGCAGTTATTTCGGAGGGACTCAGCCCCAGCATTTT. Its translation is CASSYFGGTQPQHF.

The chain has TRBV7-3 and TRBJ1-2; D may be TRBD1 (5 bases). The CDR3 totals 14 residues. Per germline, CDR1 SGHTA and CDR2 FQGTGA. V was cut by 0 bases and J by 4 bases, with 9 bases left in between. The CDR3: CASSLTGVVYGYTF. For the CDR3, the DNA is TGTGCCAGCAGCTTAACAGGGGTGGTCTATGGCTACACCTTC.

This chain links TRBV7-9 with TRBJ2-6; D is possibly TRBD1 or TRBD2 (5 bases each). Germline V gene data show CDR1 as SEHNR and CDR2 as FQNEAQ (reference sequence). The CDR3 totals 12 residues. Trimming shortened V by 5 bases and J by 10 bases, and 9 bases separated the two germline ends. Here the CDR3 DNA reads TGTGCCAGCAGCACGGGACGGAACGTCCTGACTTTC. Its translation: CASSTGRNVLTF.

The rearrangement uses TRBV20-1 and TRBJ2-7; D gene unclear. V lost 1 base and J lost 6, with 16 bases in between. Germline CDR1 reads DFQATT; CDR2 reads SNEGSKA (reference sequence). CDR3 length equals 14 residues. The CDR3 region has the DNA TGCAGTGCTAGAGTTATTTCGCGGACCGGCGAGCAGTACTTC. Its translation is CSARVISRTGEQYF.

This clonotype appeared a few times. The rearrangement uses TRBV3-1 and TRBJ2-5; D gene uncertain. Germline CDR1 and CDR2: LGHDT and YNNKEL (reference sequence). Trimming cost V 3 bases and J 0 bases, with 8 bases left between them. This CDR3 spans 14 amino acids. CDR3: CASSQLENQETQYF. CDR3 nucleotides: TGTGCCAGCAGCCAGCTCGAGAACCAAGAGACCCAGTACTTC.

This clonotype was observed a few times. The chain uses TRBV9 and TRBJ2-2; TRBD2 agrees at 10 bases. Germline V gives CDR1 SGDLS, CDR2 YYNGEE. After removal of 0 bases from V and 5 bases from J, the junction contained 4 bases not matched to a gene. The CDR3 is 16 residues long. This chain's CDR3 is CASSVGALAGTGELFF. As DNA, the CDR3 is TGTGCCAGCAGCGTAGGGGCACTAGCGGGGACCGGGGAGCTGTTTTTT.

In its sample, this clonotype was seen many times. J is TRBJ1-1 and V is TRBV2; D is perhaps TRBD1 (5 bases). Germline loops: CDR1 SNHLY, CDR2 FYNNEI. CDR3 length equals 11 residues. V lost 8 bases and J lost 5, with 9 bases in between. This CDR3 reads CASHRGTEAFF. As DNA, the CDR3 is TGTGCCAGCCACCGGGGGACTGAAGCTTTCTTT.

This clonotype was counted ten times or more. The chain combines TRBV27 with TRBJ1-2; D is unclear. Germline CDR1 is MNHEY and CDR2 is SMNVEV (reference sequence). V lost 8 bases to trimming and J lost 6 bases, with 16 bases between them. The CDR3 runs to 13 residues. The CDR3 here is CASAGGVGDGYTF. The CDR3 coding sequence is TGTGCCAGCGCGGGCGGTGTCGGCGATGGCTACACCTTC.

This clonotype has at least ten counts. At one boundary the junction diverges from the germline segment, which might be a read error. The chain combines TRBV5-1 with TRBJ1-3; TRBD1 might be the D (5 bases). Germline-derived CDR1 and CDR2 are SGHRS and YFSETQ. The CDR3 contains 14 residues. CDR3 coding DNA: TGTGCCAGCAGCCCAGGGTTCTCTGGAAACACCATATATTTT. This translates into CASSPGFSGNTIYF.